This T cell receptor (beta chain) derives from a study of regulatory T cells in long-lasting Graves disease. Time point specified: persistent/refractory GD, antithyroid drugs over 5 years with positive TRAb. Scientists built the TCR library using RNA that was extracted from PBMCs. Trimming removed 5 bases at V and 1 base at J, with 11 bases between. Germline values: CDR1 SGHTA, CDR2 FQGNSA. The length of the CDR3 is 14 residues. The TCR beta library used iRepertoire HTBI primers with Arm-PCR amplification of CDR3. TCRdb ran MiXCR on the multiplex PCR reads and lists one entry per CDR3 protein. The table lists a few hundred thousand distinct CDR3 sequences, 20% to 25% of them singletons.

The sequence came from a female donor with Graves disease. The material sequenced was peripheral blood mononuclear cells (PBMCs), taken when the disease was refractory, from a patient treated with antithyroid drugs. The chain has TRBV7-2 and TRBJ1-1; D call uncertain. The CDR3 sequence is CASSGTDGNTEAFF. CDR3 DNA: TGTGCCAGCAGCGGTACGGACGGGAACACTGAAGCTTTCTTT. The complete variable domain, with remaining parts taken from reference TRBV7-2 and TRBJ1-1, reads GAGVSQSPSNKVTEKGKDVELRCDPISGHTALYWYRQSLGQGLEFLIYFQGNSAPDKSGLPSDRFSAERTGGSVSTLTIQRTQQEDSAVYLCASSGTDGNTEAFFGQGTRLTVV.